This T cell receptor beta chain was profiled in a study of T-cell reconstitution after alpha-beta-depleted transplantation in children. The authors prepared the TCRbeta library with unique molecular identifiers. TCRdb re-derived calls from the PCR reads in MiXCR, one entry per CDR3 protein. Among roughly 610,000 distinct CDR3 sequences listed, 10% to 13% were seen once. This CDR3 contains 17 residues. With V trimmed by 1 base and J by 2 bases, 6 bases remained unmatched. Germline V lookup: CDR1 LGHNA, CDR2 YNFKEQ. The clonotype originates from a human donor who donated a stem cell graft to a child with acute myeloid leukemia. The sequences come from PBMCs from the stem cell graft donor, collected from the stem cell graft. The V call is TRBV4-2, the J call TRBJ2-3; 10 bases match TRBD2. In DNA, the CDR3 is TGTGCCAGCAGCCAAGGACTAGCGGGCCCCGACACAGATACGCAGTATTTT. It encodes CASSQGLAGPDTDTQYF.